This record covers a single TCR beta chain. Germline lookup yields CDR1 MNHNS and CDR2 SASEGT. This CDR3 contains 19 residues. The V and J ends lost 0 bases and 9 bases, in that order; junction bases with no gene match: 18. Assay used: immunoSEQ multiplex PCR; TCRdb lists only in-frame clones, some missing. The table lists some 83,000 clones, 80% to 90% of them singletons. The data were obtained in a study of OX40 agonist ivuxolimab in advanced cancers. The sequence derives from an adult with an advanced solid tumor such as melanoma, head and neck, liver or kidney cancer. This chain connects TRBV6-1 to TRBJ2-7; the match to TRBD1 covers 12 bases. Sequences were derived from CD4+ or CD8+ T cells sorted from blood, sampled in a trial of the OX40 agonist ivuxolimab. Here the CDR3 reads CASSEAAGGSGTGGRAQYF. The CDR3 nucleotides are TGTGCCAGCAGTGAAGCTGCAGGGGGGTCCGGGACAGGGGGCCGGGCGCAGTACTTC.